The clone carrying this T cell receptor beta chain has at least ten counts. CDR3 length: 19 amino acids. CDR1 and CDR2 from the germline V gene are MGHRA and YSYEKL. V was pared by 2 bases and J by 2 bases, with 25 bases between. These data are taken from a study of T cells in Graves' hyperthyroidism and ophthalmopathy. In the ophthalmopathy cohort, Clinical Activity Score was at least 3, NOSPECS grade at least 4, and duration under 3 months. Amplification yielded TCR beta CDR3 regions, with RNA transcripts as the source. In the first-round RT-PCR of the TCR CDR3, the HTBI primer set was used. Via MiXCR, TCRdb re-called the multiplex PCR reads, giving one row per CDR3 protein. The sample has around 400,000 distinct CDR3 sequences, 15% seen once.

The receptor was derived from a woman aged 55 to 70 with Graves' ophthalmopathy. This chain uses TRBV4-1 with TRBJ2-7, with D perhaps given as TRBD1 or TRBD2 (5 bases each). Sequencing was carried out using blood. CDR3 region: CASSQPKGRDPGRPYEQYF. DNA for the CDR3: TGCGCCAGCAGCCAACCCAAAGGCCGGGACCCGGGACGGCCCTACGAGCAGTACTTC.